The 12 T cell receptor beta chains below were found in one sample sequenced in a study of shared clonotypes between healthy human individuals. Naive CD8 populations comprised CD45RO-negative cells positively selected for CCR7, excluding terminally differentiated effector memory CD45RA+ cells. The protocol was immunoSEQ multiplex PCR, while the TCRdb copy is restricted to in-frame clones and leaves out a portion. The table lists 2 million to 2.5 million clones, approximately 94% of them singletons. The sample consisted of naive CD8+ T cells from PBMCs. These receptors were obtained from a man in his late teens or twenties in good health. Some clones in this sample may be carry-over from other donors' samples.

The genes are TRBV28 and TRBJ2-5; TRBD1 might be the D (5 bases). The germline V gene encodes CDR1 MDHEN and CDR2 SYDVKM. The germline V and J ends were trimmed by 5 bases and 1 base, with 14 bases remaining between them. The CDR3 loop spans 15 amino acids. For the CDR3, the DNA is TGTGCCAGCAGTCTTCCAACAGGCTTCCAAGAGACCCAGTACTTC. This codes for CASSLPTGFQETQYF. The complete variable domain, with remaining parts taken from reference TRBV28 and TRBJ2-5, reads DVKVTQSSRYLVKRTGEKVFLECVQDMDHENMFWYRQDPGLGLRLIYFSYDVKMKEKGDIPEGYSVSREKKERFSLILESASTNQTSMYLCASSLPTGFQETQYFGPGTRLLVL.

V usage is TRBV27 and J usage is TRBJ2-7; maybe TRBD1 (6 bases). In germline, CDR1 is MNHEY, CDR2 SMNVEV (reference sequence). The length of the CDR3 is 13 residues. Between the trimmed V and J ends, which lost 4 bases and 6 bases, there was a span of 13 bases. The CDR3 nucleotides are TGTGCCAGCAGTTGGGTGGGGGCACGCGAGCAGTACTTC. This encodes CASSWVGAREQYF.

CDR3 sequence reads: CASSVPSVLEV. The CDR3 DNA reads TGTGCCAGCAGCGTACCTTCTGTCTTAGAAGTG. The V and J genes are TRBV11-2 and TRBJ2-7; no definite D call. Germline-derived CDR1 and CDR2 are SGHAT and FQNNGV. The CDR3 loop spans 11 amino acids.

The V gene is TRBV27, the J gene TRBJ1-5; D is possibly TRBD1 (5 bases). V gave up 8 bases and J gave up 8 bases, with 13 bases separating them. Germline V lookup: CDR1 MNHEY, CDR2 SMNVEV (reference sequence). The CDR3 consists of 12 residues. The DNA for the CDR3 is TGTGCCAGCGGTCCCGGGGGGAAGCCCCAGCATTTT. Its protein is CASGPGGKPQHF.

V and J are TRBV16 and TRBJ2-7; D is ambiguous. Trimming left V 7 bases short and J 7 bases short, with 11 bases between. Germline CDR1 is KGHSY and CDR2 is FQNENV. The length of the CDR3 is 11 residues. Written as DNA, the CDR3 is TGTGCCAGCACCAAAGGTTCGGAGCAGTACTTC. This gives the protein CASTKGSEQYF.

The CDR3 DNA is TGTGCCACAGCGGGGGAATACTACAATGAGCAGTTCTTC. It translates to CATAGEYYNEQFF. The chain links TRBV28 to TRBJ2-1, with 8 bases aligning to TRBD2. The CDR3 contains 13 residues. Germline assignment: CDR1 MDHEN and CDR2 SYDVKM. V trimming: 10 bases; J trimming: 3 bases; junction bases outside the gene matches: 5.

The CDR3 DNA reads TGTGCCAGCAGCCCCTCGTCGGACAGGGACTACAATGAGCAGTTCTTC. It is translated as CASSPSSDRDYNEQFF. V usage is TRBV7-9 and J usage is TRBJ2-1, with 8 bases matching TRBD1. Losses at the gene ends were 5 bases for V and 3 bases for J; bases not matched to a gene: 9. This CDR3 is built from 16 residues. Per the germline V gene, CDR1 is SEHNR and CDR2 is FQNEAQ (reference sequence).

The V gene is TRBV5-1, the J gene TRBJ2-7, with 12 bases matching TRBD2. The CDR3 is 15 amino acids. Germline-derived CDR1 and CDR2 are SGHRS and YFSETQ. Unmatched junction bases numbered 4, after V lost 0 bases and J lost 6 bases. The CDR3 region is CASSLGTSGNGEQYF. CDR3 DNA: TGCGCCAGCAGCTTGGGGACTAGCGGGAACGGCGAGCAGTACTTC.

For this clone: In the same sample, other DNA sequences code for this CDR3. This chain links TRBV4-3 with TRBJ1-2; 8 bases map to TRBD1. This CDR3 region has 13 residues. V dropped 3 bases and J dropped 4; count of bases not matched to a gene: 1. CDR1 and CDR2 (germline): LGHNA, YSLEER. CDR3 sequence reads: CASSHGQGYGYTF. The CDR3, as DNA: TGCGCCAGCAGCCACGGACAGGGCTATGGCTACACCTTC.

The chain employs TRBV29-1 and TRBJ1-1, with D possibly TRBD1 on 5 matching bases. CDR1 is SQVTM, CDR2 ANQGSEA, per germline. The CDR3 runs 13 residues. This CDR3 is CSCRGGMNTEAFF. CDR3 nucleotide sequence: TGCTCATGTCGGGGCGGGATGAACACTGAAGCTTTCTTT.

V and J are TRBV6-4 and TRBJ2-2, with TRBD1 matching over 7 bases. The CDR3 contains 20 residues. The V segment lost 0 bases and the J segment 5 bases; nucleotides outside the gene matches: 18. Germline CDR1 and CDR2: MRHNA and SNTAGT. The CDR3 nucleotides read TGTGCCAGCAGTGACTCGTGGACCCCGACAGGGTTCGTGGGAACCGGGGAGCTGTTTTTT. Its protein is CASSDSWTPTGFVGTGELFF.

This clone was detected only a few times. Other DNA sequences in the same sample also yield this CDR3. The chain links TRBV27 to TRBJ1-5; the match to TRBD1 covers 9 bases. Germline-derived CDR1 and CDR2 are MNHEY and SMNVEV (reference sequence). The CDR3 sequence is 14 residues long. V dropped 5 bases and J dropped 2; count of bases not matched to a gene: 1. The CDR3 nucleotides read TGTGCCAGCAGTGACAGGGGGGGCAATCAGCCCCAGCATTTT. Amino acids: CASSDRGGNQPQHF.